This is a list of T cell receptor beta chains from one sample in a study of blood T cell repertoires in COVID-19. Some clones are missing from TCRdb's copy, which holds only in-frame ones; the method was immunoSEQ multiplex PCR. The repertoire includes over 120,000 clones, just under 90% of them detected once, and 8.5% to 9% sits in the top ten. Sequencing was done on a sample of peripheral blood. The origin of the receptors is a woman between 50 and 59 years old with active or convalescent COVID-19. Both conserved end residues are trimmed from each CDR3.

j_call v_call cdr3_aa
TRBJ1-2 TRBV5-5 ASSFGRFNYGYT
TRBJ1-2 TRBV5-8 ASSLRGLGGYT
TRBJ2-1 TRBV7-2 ASSPLLAGGEQF
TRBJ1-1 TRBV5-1 ASSSGQGTEAF
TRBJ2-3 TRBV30 AWSVAGTWRTDTQY
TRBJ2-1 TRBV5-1 ASSRPNRTLGQIEQF
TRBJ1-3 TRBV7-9 ASSSQGANSGNTIY
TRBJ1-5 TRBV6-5 ASRPGRGGNQPQH
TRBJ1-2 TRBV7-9 ASSFPQGGTEGYT
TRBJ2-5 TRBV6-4 ASRERQGYWETQY
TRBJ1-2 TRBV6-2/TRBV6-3 ASSYSGGGGYT
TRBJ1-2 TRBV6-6 ASSKLGQGGGYT
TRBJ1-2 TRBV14 ASSQVGVRYT
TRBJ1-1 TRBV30 AWSVLGGIMNTEAF
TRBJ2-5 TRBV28 ASSFLRAGAETQY
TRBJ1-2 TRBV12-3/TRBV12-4 ASSSRFGYT
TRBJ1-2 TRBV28 ASKPPGGLTKNYGYT
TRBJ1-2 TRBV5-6 ASSLSALSSRGYT
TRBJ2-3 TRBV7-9 ASSFQGEHTQY
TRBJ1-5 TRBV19 ASSDRVQPQH
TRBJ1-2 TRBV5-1 ASSLDSPLREGYT
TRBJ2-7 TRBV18 ASSPTDDWSSYEQY
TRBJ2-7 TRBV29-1 SYSTVYEQY
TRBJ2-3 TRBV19 ASSLGGPTDTQY
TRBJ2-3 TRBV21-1 ASAHLPGGAPTDTQY
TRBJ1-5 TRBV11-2 ASRIVAGRPNQPQH
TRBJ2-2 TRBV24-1 ATSVSGTGELF
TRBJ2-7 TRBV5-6 ASSYRGSSSYEQY
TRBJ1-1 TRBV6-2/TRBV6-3 ASSPHRNLNTEAF
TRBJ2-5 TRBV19 ATTRGTEGQETQY
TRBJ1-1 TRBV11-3 ASSLDRGEAF
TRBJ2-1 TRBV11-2 ASSPDWGVSYNEQF
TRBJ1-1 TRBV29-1 SVEDKEAF
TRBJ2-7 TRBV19 ASSRDKIAEQY
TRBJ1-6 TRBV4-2 ASSQGTLINYSPLH